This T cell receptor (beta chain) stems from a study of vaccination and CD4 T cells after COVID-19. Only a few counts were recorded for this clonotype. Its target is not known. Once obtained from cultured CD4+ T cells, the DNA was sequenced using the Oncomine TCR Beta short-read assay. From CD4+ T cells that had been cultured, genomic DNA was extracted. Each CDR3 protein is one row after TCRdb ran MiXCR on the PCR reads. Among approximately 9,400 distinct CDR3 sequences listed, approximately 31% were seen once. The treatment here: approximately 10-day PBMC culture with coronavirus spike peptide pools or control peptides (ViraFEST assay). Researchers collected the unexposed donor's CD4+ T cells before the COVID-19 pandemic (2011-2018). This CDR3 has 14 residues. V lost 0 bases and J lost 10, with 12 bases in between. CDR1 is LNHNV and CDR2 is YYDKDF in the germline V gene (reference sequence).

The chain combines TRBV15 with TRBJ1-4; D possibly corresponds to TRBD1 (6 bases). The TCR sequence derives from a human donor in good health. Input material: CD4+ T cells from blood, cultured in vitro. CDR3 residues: CATSREGTPGKLFF. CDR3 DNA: TGTGCCACCAGCAGAGAAGGGACACCAGGAAAACTGTTTTTT. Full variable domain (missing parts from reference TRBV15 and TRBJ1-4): DAMVIQNPRYQVTQFGKPVTLSCSQTLNHNVMYWYQQKSSQAPKLLFHYYDKDFNNEADTPDNFQSRRPNTSFCFLDIRSPGLGDTAMYLCATSREGTPGKLFFGSGTQLSVL.